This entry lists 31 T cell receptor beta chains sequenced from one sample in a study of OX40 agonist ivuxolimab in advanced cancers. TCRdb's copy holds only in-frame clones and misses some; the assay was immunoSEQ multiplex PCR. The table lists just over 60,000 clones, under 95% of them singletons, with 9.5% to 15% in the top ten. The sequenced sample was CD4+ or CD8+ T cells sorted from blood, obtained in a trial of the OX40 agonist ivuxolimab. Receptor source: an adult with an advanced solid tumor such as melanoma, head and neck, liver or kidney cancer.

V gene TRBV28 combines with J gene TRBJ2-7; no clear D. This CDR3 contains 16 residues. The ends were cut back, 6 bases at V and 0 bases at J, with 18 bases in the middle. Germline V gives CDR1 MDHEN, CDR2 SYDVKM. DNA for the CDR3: TGTGCCAGCAGCTACCATTTAGGCGGCCACTCCTACGAGCAGTACTTC. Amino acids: CASSYHLGGHSYEQYF.

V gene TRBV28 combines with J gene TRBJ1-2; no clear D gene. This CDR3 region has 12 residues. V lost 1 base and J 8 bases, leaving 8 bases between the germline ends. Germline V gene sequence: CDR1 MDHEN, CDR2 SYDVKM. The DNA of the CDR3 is TGTGCCAGCAGTTTATCGGGTAACGGCTACACCTTC. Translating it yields CASSLSGNGYTF.

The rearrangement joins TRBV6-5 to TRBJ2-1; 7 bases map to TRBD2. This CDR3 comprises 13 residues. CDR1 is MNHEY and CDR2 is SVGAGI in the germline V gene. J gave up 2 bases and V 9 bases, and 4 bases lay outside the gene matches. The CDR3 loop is CASGLGPYNEQFF. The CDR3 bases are TGTGCCAGTGGACTAGGTCCCTACAATGAGCAGTTCTTC.

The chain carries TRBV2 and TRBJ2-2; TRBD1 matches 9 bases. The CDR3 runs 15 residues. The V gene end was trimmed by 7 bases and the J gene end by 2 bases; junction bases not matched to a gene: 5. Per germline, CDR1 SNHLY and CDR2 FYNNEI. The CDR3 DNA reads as TGTGCCAGCAATGAGGGACAGGGAAACACCGGGGAGCTGTTTTTT. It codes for CASNEGQGNTGELFF.

CDR3: CASSGTSGPSTDTQYF. CDR3 nucleotides: TGCGCCAGCAGCGGGACTAGCGGCCCTAGCACAGATACGCAGTATTTT. The V and J genes are TRBV10-2 and TRBJ2-3, with 11 nucleotides matching TRBD2. J lost 0 bases, V lost 6 bases, and 5 bases had no gene match. Germline V gene sequence: CDR1 WSHSY, CDR2 SAAADI. The CDR3 runs to 16 residues.

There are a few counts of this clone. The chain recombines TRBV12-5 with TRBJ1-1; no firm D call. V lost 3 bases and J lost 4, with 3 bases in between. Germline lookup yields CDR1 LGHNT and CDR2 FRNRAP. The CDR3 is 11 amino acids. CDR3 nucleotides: TGTGCTAGTGGTTTCGGCACTGAAGCTTTCTTT. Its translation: CASGFGTEAFF.

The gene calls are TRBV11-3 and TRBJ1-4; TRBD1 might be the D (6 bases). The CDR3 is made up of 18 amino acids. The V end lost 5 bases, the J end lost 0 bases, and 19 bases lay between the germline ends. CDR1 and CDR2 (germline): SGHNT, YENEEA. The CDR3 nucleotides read TGTGCCAGCAGCCGAACTAGGACAGATTCCTCAACTAATGAAAAACTGTTTTTT. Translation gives CASSRTRTDSSTNEKLFF.

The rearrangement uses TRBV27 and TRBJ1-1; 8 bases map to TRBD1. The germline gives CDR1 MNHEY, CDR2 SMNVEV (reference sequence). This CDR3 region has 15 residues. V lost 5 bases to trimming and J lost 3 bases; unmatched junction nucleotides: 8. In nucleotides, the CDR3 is TGTGCCAGCAGTCCCCCGGACAGGGAGTACACTGAAGCTTTCTTT. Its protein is CASSPPDREYTEAFF.

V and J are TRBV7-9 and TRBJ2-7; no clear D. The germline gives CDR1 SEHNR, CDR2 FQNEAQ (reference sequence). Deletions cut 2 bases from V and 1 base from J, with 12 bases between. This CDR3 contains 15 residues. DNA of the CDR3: TGTGCCAGCAGCTTAACCCCGGAGAGGTCCTACGAGCAGTACTTC. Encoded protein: CASSLTPERSYEQYF.

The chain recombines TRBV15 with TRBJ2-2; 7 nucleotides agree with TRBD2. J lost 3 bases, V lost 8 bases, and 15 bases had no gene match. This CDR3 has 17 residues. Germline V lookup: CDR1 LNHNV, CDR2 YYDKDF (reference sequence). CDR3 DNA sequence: TGTGCCACCTCCCAAGGACCAGCGGGACTATACACCGGGGAGCTGTTTTTT. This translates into CATSQGPAGLYTGELFF. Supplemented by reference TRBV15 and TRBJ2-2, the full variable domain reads DAMVIQNPRYQVTQFGKPVTLSCSQTLNHNVMYWYQQKSSQAPKLLFHYYDKDFNNEADTPDNFQSRRPNTSFCFLDIRSPGLGDTAMYLCATSQGPAGLYTGELFFGEGSRLTVL.

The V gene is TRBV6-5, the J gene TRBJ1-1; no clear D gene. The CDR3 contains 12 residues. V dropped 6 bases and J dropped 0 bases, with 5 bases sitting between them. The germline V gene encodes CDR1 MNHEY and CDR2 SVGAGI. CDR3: CASSHMNTEAFF. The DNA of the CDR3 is TGTGCCAGCAGCCACATGAACACTGAAGCTTTCTTT.

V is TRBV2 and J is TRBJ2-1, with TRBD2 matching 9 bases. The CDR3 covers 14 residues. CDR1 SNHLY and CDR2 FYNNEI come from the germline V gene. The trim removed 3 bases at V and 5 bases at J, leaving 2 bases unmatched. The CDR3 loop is CASSEGLADNEQFF. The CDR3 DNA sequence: TGTGCCAGCAGTGAGGGACTAGCTGACAATGAGCAGTTCTTC.

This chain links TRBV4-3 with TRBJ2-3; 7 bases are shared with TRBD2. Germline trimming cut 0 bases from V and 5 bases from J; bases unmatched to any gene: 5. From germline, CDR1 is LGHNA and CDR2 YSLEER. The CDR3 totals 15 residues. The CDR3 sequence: CASSQDTGGGDTQYF. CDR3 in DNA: TGCGCCAGCAGCCAAGACACGGGAGGAGGAGATACGCAGTATTTT.

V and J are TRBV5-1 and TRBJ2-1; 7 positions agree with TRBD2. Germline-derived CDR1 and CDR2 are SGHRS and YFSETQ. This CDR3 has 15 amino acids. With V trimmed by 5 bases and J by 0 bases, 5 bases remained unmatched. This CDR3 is CASSPLAVSYNEQFF. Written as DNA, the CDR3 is TGCGCCAGCAGTCCTCTAGCGGTCTCCTACAATGAGCAGTTCTTC.

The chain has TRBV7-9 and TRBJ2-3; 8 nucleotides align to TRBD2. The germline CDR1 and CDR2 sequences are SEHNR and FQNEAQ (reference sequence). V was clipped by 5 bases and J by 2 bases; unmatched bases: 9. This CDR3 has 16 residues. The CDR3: CASSAILAEVTDTQYF. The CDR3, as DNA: TGTGCCAGCAGCGCAATACTAGCGGAGGTCACAGATACGCAGTATTTT.

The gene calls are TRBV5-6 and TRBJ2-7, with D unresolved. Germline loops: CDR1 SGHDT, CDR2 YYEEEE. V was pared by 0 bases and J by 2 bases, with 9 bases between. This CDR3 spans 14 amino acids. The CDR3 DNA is TGTGCCAGCAGCTTGGGACTTTTCCCCTACGAGCAGTACTTC. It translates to CASSLGLFPYEQYF.

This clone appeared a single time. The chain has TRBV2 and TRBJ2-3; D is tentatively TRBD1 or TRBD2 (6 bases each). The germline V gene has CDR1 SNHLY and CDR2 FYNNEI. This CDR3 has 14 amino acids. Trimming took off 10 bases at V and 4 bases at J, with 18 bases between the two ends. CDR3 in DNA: TGTGCCACCGAGGGGGGACCGAGCCCAGATACGCAGTATTTT. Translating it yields CATEGGPSPDTQYF.

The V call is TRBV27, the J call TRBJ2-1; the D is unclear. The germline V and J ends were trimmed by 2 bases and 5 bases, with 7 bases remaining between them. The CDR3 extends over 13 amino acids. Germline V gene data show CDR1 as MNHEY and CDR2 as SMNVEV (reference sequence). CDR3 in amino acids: CASSLKAHNEQFF. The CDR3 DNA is TGTGCCAGCAGTTTAAAGGCCCACAATGAGCAGTTCTTC.

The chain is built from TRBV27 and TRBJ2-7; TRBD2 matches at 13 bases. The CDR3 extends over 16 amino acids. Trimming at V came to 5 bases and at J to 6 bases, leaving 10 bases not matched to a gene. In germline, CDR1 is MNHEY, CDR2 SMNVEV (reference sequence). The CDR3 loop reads CASSPLLAGGPGEQYF. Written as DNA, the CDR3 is TGTGCCAGCAGTCCCCTACTAGCGGGAGGGCCGGGCGAGCAGTACTTC.

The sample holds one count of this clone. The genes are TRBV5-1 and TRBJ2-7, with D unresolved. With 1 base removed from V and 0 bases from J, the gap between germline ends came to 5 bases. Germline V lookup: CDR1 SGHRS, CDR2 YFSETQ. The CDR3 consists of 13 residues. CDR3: CASSLTDSYEQYF. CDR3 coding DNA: TGCGCCAGCAGCTTGACAGACTCCTACGAGCAGTACTTC.

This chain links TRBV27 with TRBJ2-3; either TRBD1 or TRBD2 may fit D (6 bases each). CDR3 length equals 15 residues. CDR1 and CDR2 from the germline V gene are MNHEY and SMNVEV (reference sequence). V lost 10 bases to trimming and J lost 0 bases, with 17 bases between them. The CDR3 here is CATRRGVRSTDTQYF. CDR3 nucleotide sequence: TGTGCCACCAGGAGGGGGGTTAGAAGCACAGATACGCAGTATTTT.

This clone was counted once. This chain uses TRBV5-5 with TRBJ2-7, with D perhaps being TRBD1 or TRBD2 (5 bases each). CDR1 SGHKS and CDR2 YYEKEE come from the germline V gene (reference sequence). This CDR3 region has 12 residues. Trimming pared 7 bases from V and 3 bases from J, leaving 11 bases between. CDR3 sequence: CASGGDGYEQYF. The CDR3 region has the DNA TGTGCCAGCGGTGGGGACGGCTACGAGCAGTACTTC.

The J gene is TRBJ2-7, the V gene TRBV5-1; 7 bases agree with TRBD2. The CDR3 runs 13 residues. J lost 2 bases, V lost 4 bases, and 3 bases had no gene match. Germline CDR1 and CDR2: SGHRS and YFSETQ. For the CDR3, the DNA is TGCGCCAGCAGCGTTGGACTAGCCTACGAGCAGTACTTC. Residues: CASSVGLAYEQYF.

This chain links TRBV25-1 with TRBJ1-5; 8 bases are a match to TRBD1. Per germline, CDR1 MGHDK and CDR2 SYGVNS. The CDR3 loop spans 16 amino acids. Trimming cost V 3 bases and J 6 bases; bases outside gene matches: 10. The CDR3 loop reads CASSEGHRGTGQPQHF. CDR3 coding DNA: TGTGCCAGCAGTGAGGGGCACAGGGGGACGGGTCAGCCCCAGCATTTT.

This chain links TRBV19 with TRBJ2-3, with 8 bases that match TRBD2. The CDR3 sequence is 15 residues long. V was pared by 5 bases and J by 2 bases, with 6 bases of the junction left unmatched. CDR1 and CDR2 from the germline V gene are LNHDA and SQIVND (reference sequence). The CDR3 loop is CASSLAGSVTDTQYF. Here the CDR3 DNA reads TGTGCCAGTAGTTTAGCGGGATCGGTCACAGATACGCAGTATTTT.

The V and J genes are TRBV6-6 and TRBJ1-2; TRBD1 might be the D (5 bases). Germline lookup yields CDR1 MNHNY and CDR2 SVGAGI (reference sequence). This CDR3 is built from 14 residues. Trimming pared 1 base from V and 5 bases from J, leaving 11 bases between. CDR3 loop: CASSYYRDGYGYTF. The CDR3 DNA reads TGTGCCAGCAGTTACTACCGGGACGGATATGGCTACACCTTC.

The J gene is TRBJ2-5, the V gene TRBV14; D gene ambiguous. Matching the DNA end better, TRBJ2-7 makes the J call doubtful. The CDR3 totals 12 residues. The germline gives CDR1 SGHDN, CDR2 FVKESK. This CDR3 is CASSQVGYEQYF. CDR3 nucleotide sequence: TGTGCCAGCAGCCAAGTGGGGTACGAGCAGTACTTC.

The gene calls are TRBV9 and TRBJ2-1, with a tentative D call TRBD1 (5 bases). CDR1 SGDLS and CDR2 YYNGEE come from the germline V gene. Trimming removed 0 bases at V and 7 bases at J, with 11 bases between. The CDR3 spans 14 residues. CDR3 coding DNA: TGTGCCAGCAGCGTAGATAGGGGAAGGAATGAGCAGTTCTTC. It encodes CASSVDRGRNEQFF.

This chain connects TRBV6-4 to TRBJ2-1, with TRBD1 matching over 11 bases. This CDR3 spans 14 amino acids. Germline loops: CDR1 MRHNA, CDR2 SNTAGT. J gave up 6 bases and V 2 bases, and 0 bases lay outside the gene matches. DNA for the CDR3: TGTGCCAGCAGTGACGGGACAGGGGGCAATGAGCAGTTCTTC. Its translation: CASSDGTGGNEQFF.

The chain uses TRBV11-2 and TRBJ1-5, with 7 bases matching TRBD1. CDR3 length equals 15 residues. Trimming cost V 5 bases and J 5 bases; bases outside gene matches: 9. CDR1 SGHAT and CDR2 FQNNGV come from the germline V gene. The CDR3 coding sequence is TGTGCCAGCAGCCTAACAGGGGATTTTTATCAGCCCCAGCATTTT. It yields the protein CASSLTGDFYQPQHF.

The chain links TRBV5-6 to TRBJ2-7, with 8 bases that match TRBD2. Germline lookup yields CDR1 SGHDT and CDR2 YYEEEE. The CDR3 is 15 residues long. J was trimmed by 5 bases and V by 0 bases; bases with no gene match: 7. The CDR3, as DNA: TGTGCCAGCAGCTTGGGTAGCGGGAATAGAAACGAGCAGTACTTC. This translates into CASSLGSGNRNEQYF. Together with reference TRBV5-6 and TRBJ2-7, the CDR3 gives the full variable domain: DAGVTQSPTHLIKTRGQQVTLRCSPKSGHDTVSWYQQALGQGPQFIFQYYEEEERQRGNFPDRFSGHQFPNYSSELNVNALLLGDSALYLCASSLGSGNRNEQYFGPGTRLTVT.